A selection of T cell receptor beta chains follows, all from one sample in a study of blood T cell repertoires in COVID-19. Profiling relied on immunoSEQ multiplex PCR, and the TCRdb table lists in-frame clones only, not all of them. Counted here are 45,000 to 55,000 clones, 68% occurring once; the ten biggest clones make up about 8.8%. The specimen sequenced was peripheral blood. Receptor source: a woman in her sixties or seventies with acute or convalescent COVID-19. CDR3s include the opening cysteine and the closing phenylalanine or tryptophan. Clone size is stated in some rows and not others, as once, few, many or a class when expanded.

v_gene: TRBV6-1; j_gene: TRBJ1-3; abundance: NA; CDR3aa: CASSAKTGGFGNTIYF
v_gene: TRBV7-2; j_gene: TRBJ2-7; abundance: NA; CDR3aa: CASSLMGLATYEQYF
v_gene: TRBV13; j_gene: TRBJ2-7; abundance: NA; CDR3aa: CASSSGLAEYEQYF
v_gene: TRBV29-1; j_gene: TRBJ2-3; abundance: NA; CDR3aa: CSVEPSGIADTQYF
v_gene: TRBV19; j_gene: TRBJ2-2; abundance: NA; CDR3aa: CASTRLLLANTGELFF
v_gene: TRBV6-2/TRBV6-3; j_gene: TRBJ2-5; abundance: NA; CDR3aa: CASSSHTTGSRETQYF
v_gene: TRBV6-5; j_gene: TRBJ2-7; abundance: few; CDR3aa: CASSITREQYF
v_gene: TRBV6-5; j_gene: TRBJ1-4; abundance: NA; CDR3aa: CASSTQGLVNEKLFF
v_gene: TRBV7-9; j_gene: TRBJ1-2; abundance: NA; CDR3aa: CASSHVRSGYGYTF
v_gene: TRBV5-1; j_gene: TRBJ2-7; abundance: NA; CDR3aa: CASSTNRGREQYF
v_gene: TRBV18; j_gene: TRBJ1-6; abundance: few; CDR3aa: CASSPSGLYNSPLHF
v_gene: TRBV4-3; j_gene: TRBJ1-4; abundance: NA; CDR3aa: CASSQNTGVTNEKLFF
v_gene: TRBV20-1; j_gene: TRBJ1-5; abundance: few; CDR3aa: CSASEYSNQPQHF
v_gene: TRBV5-1; j_gene: TRBJ2-5; abundance: NA; CDR3aa: CASSLDAGGARETQYF
v_gene: TRBV4-1; j_gene: TRBJ2-2; abundance: NA; CDR3aa: CASSSSILQGWGGELFF
v_gene: TRBV29-1; j_gene: TRBJ1-1; abundance: once; CDR3aa: CSVEGQEGTEAFF
v_gene: TRBV10-1; j_gene: TRBJ2-2; abundance: few; CDR3aa: CASSESGGGNTGELFF
v_gene: TRBV6-6; j_gene: TRBJ1-1; abundance: few; CDR3aa: CASSPGLSTEAFF
v_gene: TRBV30; j_gene: TRBJ1-3; abundance: NA; CDR3aa: CAARTGAGNTIYF
v_gene: TRBV11-2; j_gene: TRBJ2-2; abundance: few; CDR3aa: CASSLGPAGLFF
v_gene: TRBV5-8; j_gene: TRBJ1-5; abundance: NA; CDR3aa: CASSPMGDSSYSNQPQHF
v_gene: TRBV11-2; j_gene: TRBJ1-5; abundance: NA; CDR3aa: CASSLSPNTHQPQHF
v_gene: TRBV19; j_gene: TRBJ1-5; abundance: NA; CDR3aa: CASSIDRGTEKHF
v_gene: TRBV21-1; j_gene: TRBJ2-7; abundance: NA; CDR3aa: CASSKEASVDSSCEQYF
v_gene: TRBV4-2; j_gene: TRBJ1-2; abundance: NA; CDR3aa: CASSQETTETGGYTF
v_gene: TRBV9; j_gene: TRBJ2-1; abundance: NA; CDR3aa: CASSVGDNNEQFF
v_gene: TRBV5-1; j_gene: TRBJ1-1; abundance: NA; CDR3aa: CASSPRGQMNTEAFF
v_gene: TRBV6-1; j_gene: TRBJ2-3; abundance: NA; CDR3aa: CASSEGGTHTDTQYF
v_gene: TRBV6-1; j_gene: TRBJ2-1; abundance: NA; CDR3aa: CASSEVGLVNEQFF
v_gene: TRBV3-1/TRBV3-2; j_gene: TRBJ2-1; abundance: NA; CDR3aa: CASSPNLGAYNEQFF
v_gene: TRBV7-2; j_gene: TRBJ1-3; abundance: NA; CDR3aa: CASSLVEATRGNTIYF
v_gene: TRBV7-8; j_gene: TRBJ2-3; abundance: NA; CDR3aa: CASSSMVGQGVTDTQYF
v_gene: TRBV29-1; j_gene: TRBJ1-4; abundance: NA; CDR3aa: CSVLQGHYATNEKLFF
v_gene: TRBV2; j_gene: TRBJ2-5; abundance: NA; CDR3aa: CASERDIQETQYF
v_gene: TRBV5-6; j_gene: TRBJ1-2; abundance: NA; CDR3aa: CASSQDRGYGYTF
v_gene: TRBV7-2; j_gene: TRBJ2-1; abundance: once; CDR3aa: CASSLEEGVRNEQFF
v_gene: TRBV28; j_gene: TRBJ1-4; abundance: NA; CDR3aa: CASSLSRGEKLFF
v_gene: TRBV18; j_gene: TRBJ2-7; abundance: many; CDR3aa: CASSSRQGARDEQYF
v_gene: TRBV6-5; j_gene: TRBJ2-7; abundance: NA; CDR3aa: CASSGRQGPYEQYF
v_gene: TRBV28; j_gene: TRBJ1-6; abundance: NA; CDR3aa: CASSLLTDRYNSPLHF
v_gene: TRBV21-1; j_gene: TRBJ1-1; abundance: NA; CDR3aa: CASSKPGKGVNTEAFF
v_gene: TRBV7-3; j_gene: TRBJ2-1; abundance: NA; CDR3aa: CASSAETPPNEQFF
v_gene: TRBV9; j_gene: TRBJ2-5; abundance: few; CDR3aa: CASSVGQQGVQETQYF
v_gene: TRBV11-2; j_gene: TRBJ2-2; abundance: NA; CDR3aa: CASSLDGGLNTGELFF
v_gene: TRBV19; j_gene: TRBJ1-2; abundance: many; CDR3aa: CASSPRRVHGYTF
v_gene: TRBV6-5; j_gene: TRBJ2-5; abundance: few; CDR3aa: CASSYPGLETQYF
v_gene: TRBV9; j_gene: TRBJ2-3; abundance: NA; CDR3aa: CASSGGLAGVRADTQYF
v_gene: TRBV19; j_gene: TRBJ2-7; abundance: many; CDR3aa: CASSPGQGASEQYF
v_gene: TRBV6-5; j_gene: TRBJ2-1; abundance: once; CDR3aa: CASSQRTSSNEQFF
v_gene: TRBV7-9; j_gene: TRBJ2-7; abundance: NA; CDR3aa: CASSLEQGLDEQYF
v_gene: TRBV19; j_gene: TRBJ1-5; abundance: NA; CDR3aa: CASSIASGPNQPQHF
v_gene: TRBV7-9; j_gene: TRBJ2-5; abundance: NA; CDR3aa: CASSLGGRGAQETQYF
v_gene: TRBV2; j_gene: TRBJ1-5; abundance: NA; CDR3aa: CASSGGPQPQHF
v_gene: TRBV19; j_gene: TRBJ1-6; abundance: NA; CDR3aa: CATGENSPLHF
v_gene: TRBV6-2/TRBV6-3; j_gene: TRBJ2-7; abundance: NA; CDR3aa: CASSYRSVGVPDYEQYF
v_gene: TRBV19; j_gene: TRBJ2-6; abundance: NA; CDR3aa: CASSMEQGAVGANVLTF
v_gene: TRBV12-3/TRBV12-4; j_gene: TRBJ1-2; abundance: NA; CDR3aa: CASSLVGANGYTF
v_gene: TRBV5-6; j_gene: TRBJ2-5; abundance: once; CDR3aa: CASSSLGQGVRETQYF